The present T cell receptor beta chain was sequenced within a study of T cell responses to AZD1222 COVID-19 vaccine. Notes on the study in general: Reports indicate that nearly half of spike-specific TCRs are directed at unmutated variant regions. The donor group comprised mostly white British people and more females; the analysis possibly underestimated clonal diversity. Scientists sampled the repertoires only once the peak T cell response had passed. Spike-specific TCR breadth rose after two AZD1222 doses, and depth rose as well.

Comment on this clone: Its matching antigen is unknown.

TCRdb keeps only in-frame clones here, not all; method: immunoSEQ multiplex PCR. This table holds more than 150,000 clones, just over 85% found once. The V gene end was trimmed by 4 bases and the J gene end by 4 bases; junction bases not matched to a gene: 9. The CDR3 spans 16 residues. Germline lookup yields CDR1 MNHNS and CDR2 SASEGT. This TCR came from an adult in good health. This specimen was peripheral blood, taken on day 0 of AZD1222 vaccination. The chain couples TRBV6-1 to TRBJ2-5, with 10 bases fitting TRBD2. The CDR3 spells CASSVFWASGGETQYF. CDR3 coding DNA: TGTGCCAGCAGTGTTTTTTGGGCTAGCGGGGGAGAGACCCAGTACTTC.